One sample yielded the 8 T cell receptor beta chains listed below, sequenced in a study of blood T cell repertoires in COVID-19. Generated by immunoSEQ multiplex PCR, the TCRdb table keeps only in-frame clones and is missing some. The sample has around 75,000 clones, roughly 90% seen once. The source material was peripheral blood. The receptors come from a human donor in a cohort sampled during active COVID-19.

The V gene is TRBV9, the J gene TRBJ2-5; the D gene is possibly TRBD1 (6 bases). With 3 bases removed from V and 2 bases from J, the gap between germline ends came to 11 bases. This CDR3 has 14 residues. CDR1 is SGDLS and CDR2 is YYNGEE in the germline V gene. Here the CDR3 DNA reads TGTGCCAGCAGCGCCACAGGGCTGCAAGAGACCCAGTACTTC. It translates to CASSATGLQETQYF.

This chain's CDR3 is CASSEIGQGTSYEQYF. CDR3 sequence (DNA): TGTGCCAGCAGTGAAATCGGTCAGGGTACGTCCTACGAGCAGTACTTC. The rearrangement joins TRBV6-1 to TRBJ2-7, with D maybe TRBD1 (5 bases). CDR3 length equals 16 residues. Trimming removed 2 bases at V and 1 base at J, with 15 bases between. Germline assignment: CDR1 MNHNS and CDR2 SASEGT.

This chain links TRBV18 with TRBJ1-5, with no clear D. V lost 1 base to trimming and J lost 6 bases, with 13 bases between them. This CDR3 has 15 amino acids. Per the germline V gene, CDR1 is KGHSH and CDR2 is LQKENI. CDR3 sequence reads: CASSPRGSLTQPQHF. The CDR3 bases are TGTGCCAGCTCACCACGCGGCAGCTTAACTCAGCCCCAGCATTTT.

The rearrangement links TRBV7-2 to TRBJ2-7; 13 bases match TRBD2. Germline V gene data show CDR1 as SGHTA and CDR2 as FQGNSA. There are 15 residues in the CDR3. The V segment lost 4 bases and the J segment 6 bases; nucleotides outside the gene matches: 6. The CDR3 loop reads CASSWGTSGTREQYF. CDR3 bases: TGTGCCAGCAGCTGGGGGACTAGCGGGACCCGCGAGCAGTACTTC.

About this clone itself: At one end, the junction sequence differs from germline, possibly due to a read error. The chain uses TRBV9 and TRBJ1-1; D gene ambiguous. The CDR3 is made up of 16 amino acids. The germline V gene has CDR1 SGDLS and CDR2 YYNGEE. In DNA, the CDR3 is TGTGCCAGCAGCGTTTCGGGAGTCCCCGTGAACGCTGAAGCTTTCTTT. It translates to CASSVSGVPVNAEAFF.

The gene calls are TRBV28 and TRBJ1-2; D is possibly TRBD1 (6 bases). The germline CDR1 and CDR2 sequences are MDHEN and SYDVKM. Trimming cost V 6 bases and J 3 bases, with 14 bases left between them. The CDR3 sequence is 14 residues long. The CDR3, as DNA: TGTGCCAGCAGGGTAGGGGGTCTGGACTATGGCTACACCTTC. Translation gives CASRVGGLDYGYTF.

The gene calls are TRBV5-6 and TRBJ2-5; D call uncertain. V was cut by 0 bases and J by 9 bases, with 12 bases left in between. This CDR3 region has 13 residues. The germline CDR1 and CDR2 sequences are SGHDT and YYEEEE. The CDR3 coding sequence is TGTGCCAGCAGCTTGGTGTATTCCGAGGCCCAGTACTTC. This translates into CASSLVYSEAQYF.

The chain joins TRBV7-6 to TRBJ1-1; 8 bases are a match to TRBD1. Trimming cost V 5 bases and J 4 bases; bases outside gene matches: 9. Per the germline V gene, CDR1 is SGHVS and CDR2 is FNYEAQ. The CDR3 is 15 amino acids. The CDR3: CASSNQGAGSTEAFF. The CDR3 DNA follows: TGTGCCAGCAGCAACCAGGGGGCAGGGAGCACTGAAGCTTTCTTT.